Listed below are T cell receptor beta chains from one sample, sequenced in a study of T-cell memory formation after mild COVID-19. TCRdb re-analysed the 5' RACE reads in MiXCR, keeping a single row per CDR3 protein. Of 350,000 to 500,000 distinct CDR3 sequences detected, approximately 19% appear once; the ten largest clones hold about 22%. The sequenced material came from PBMCs or a T cell subset sorted from them (not recorded which). These receptors all stem from a man aged 18 to 29 who had mild COVID-19 (a few samples of this study predate the infection). Cell type and time point are not known. Both conserved end residues are part of each CDR3. The D gene is left open where the match is weak. Size tells how often a clone was seen (once, few, many) or the class of an expanded clone, and some rows leave it out.

D	size	J	V	CDR3	DNA
.	many	TRBJ2-2	TRBV6-2/TRBV6-3	CASRYHENTGELFF	TGTGCCAGCCGGTACCATGAGAACACCGGGGAGCTGTTTTTT
.	.	TRBJ1-2	TRBV23-1	CASRPYAQYGYTF	TGCGCCAGCAGACCCTACGCCCAGTATGGCTACACCTTC
.	many	TRBJ2-7	TRBV5-1	CASRIQGAAEQYF	TGCGCCAGCAGGATACAGGGAGCGGCCGAGCAGTACTTC
.	few	TRBJ2-1	TRBV5-1	CASSFQGGPYNEQFF	TGCGCCAGCAGCTTCCAGGGGGGCCCCTACAATGAGCAGTTCTTC
.	.	TRBJ1-6	TRBV6-5	CASSYAGTSRAPLHF	TGTGCCAGCAGTTACGCGGGGACCTCCAGGGCACCCCTCCACTTT
.	many	TRBJ1-5	TRBV20-1	CSARGQNPSQHF	TGCAGTGCCCGCGGACAAAATCCCAGCCAGCATTTT
.	.	TRBJ2-2	TRBV6-6	CASRLTNGAGELFF	TGTGCCAGCCGCCTCACGAACGGGGCCGGGGAGCTGTTTTTT
.	few	TRBJ2-3	TRBV2	CASIRYGMKLGTDTQYF	TGTGCCAGCATTCGGTACGGGATGAAGCTAGGCACAGATACGCAGTATTTT
.	many	TRBJ2-3	TRBV21-1	CASSKESISGGNTDTQYF	TGTGCCAGCAGCAAAGAGTCGATTAGCGGGGGGAACACAGATACGCAGTATTTT
.	few	TRBJ2-5	TRBV7-2	CASSLDGGPETQYF	TGTGCCAGCAGCTTAGACGGGGGGCCAGAGACCCAGTACTTC
.	few	TRBJ1-4	TRBV7-3	CASSSYPPEKLFF	TGTGCCAGCAGCTCGTACCCCCCGGAAAAACTGTTTTTT
.	few	TRBJ1-4	TRBV5-4	CASSLAGVTNEKLFF	TGTGCCAGCAGCTTGGCGGGGGTAACTAATGAAAAACTGTTTTTT
.	.	TRBJ1-2	TRBV5-1	CASSLKDNYGYTF	TGCGCCAGCAGCTTGAAGGATAACTATGGCTACACCTTC
.	.	TRBJ2-1	TRBV9	CASSVEGGLPYNEQFF	TGTGCCAGCAGCGTAGAGGGCGGCCTACCCTACAATGAGCAGTTCTTC
TRBD2	few	TRBJ2-1	TRBV10-3	CAIKTGGDNEQFF	TGTGCCATCAAGACGGGGGGGGACAATGAGCAGTTCTTC
TRBD1	many	TRBJ2-2	TRBV9	CASSRGTGRTGELFF	TGTGCCAGCAGCCGCGGGACAGGGAGGACCGGGGAGCTGTTTTTT
TRBD2	.	TRBJ2-3	TRBV6-4	CASSRRPSGGLNTQYF	TGTGCCAGCAGTCGGCGGCCTAGCGGGGGGTTAAATACGCAGTATTTT
.	few	TRBJ2-3	TRBV7-9	CASSPSSPTQYF	TGTGCCAGCAGCCCCTCGTCTCCTACGCAGTATTTT
TRBD1	.	TRBJ1-2	TRBV5-1	CASSPSTGTGTPTNYGYTF	TGCGCCAGCAGCCCGTCAACCGGGACAGGTACCCCGACTAACTATGGCTACACCTTC
.	few	TRBJ2-1	TRBV5-4	CASSPGGAISNEQFF	TGTGCCAGCAGTCCAGGAGGGGCGATTTCCAATGAGCAGTTCTTC
.	few	TRBJ2-6	TRBV29-1	CSAGQSSGANVLTF	TGCAGCGCTGGACAGAGCTCTGGGGCCAACGTCCTGACTTTC
.	few	TRBJ2-3	TRBV5-1	CASSLSSIFTDTQYF	TGCGCCAGCAGCTTGTCTAGCATATTCACAGATACGCAGTATTTT
TRBD1	few	TRBJ2-3	TRBV5-1	CASETGTGGPDTQYF	TGCGCCAGCGAAACCGGGACAGGGGGCCCCGATACGCAGTATTTT
.	few	TRBJ2-7	TRBV6-1	CASSDAGRSSYEQYF	TGTGCCAGCAGTGACGCAGGGAGAAGCTCCTACGAGCAGTACTTC
TRBD1	.	TRBJ2-3	TRBV3-1	CASSQAGTGVLDTQYF	TGTGCCAGCAGCCAGGCCGGGACAGGGGTTCTAGATACGCAGTATTTT
.	few	TRBJ2-2	TRBV4-3	CASSPAGAYTGELFF	TGCGCCAGCAGCCCAGCCGGAGCTTACACCGGGGAGCTGTTTTTT
.	few	TRBJ2-3	TRBV6-4	CASSELPGEPDTQYF	TGTGCCAGCAGTGAATTACCAGGGGAACCAGATACGCAGTATTTT
.	many	TRBJ1-5	TRBV5-1	CASSFSGGGGQPQHF	TGCGCCAGCAGCTTTTCGGGCGGGGGAGGGCAGCCCCAGCATTTT
.	few	TRBJ2-1	TRBV12-3/TRBV12-4	CASTYRDSYNEQFF	TGTGCCAGCACCTACAGGGATAGCTACAATGAGCAGTTCTTC
TRBD1	few	TRBJ1-2	TRBV28	CATTTGEIYGYTF	TGTGCCACCACGACAGGGGAGATATATGGCTACACCTTC
.	.	TRBJ1-4	TRBV12-3/TRBV12-4	CASSFAPQGTNEKLFF	TGTGCCAGCAGTTTCGCCCCCCAGGGGACTAATGAAAAACTGTTTTTT
TRBD1	.	TRBJ2-3	TRBV20-1	CSEGRGGGGSTDTQYF	TGCAGTGAGGGAAGAGGGGGCGGTGGCAGCACAGATACGCAGTATTTT
.	few	TRBJ2-7	TRBV5-1	CASSPDGGANNEQYF	TGCGCCAGCAGCCCGGACGGGGGCGCGAACAATGAGCAGTACTTC
.	.	TRBJ2-7	TRBV20-1	CSARDREWVYF	TGCAGTGCTAGAGATCGAGAGTGGGTGTACTTC
TRBD2	few	TRBJ2-1	TRBV25-1	CASSWEILAGGPGEQFF	TGTGCCAGCAGTTGGGAAATTCTAGCGGGGGGGCCGGGTGAGCAGTTCTTC
.	.	TRBJ1-5	TRBV7-2	CSSSLIRVDQPQHF	TGTTCCAGCAGCTTAATCAGGGTGGATCAGCCCCAGCATTTT
.	few	TRBJ2-3	TRBV7-3	CASSLNPATDTQYF	TGTGCCAGCAGCTTAAACCCGGCCACAGATACGCAGTATTTT
.	.	TRBJ2-5	TRBV20-1	CSAREITRQGTQYF	TGCAGTGCTAGAGAAATCACTAGGCAGGGTACCCAGTACTTC
.	.	TRBJ2-7	TRBV27	CASRSGGAGSEQYF	TGTGCCAGCAGGTCCGGTGGGGCGGGTTCCGAGCAGTACTTC
TRBD1	.	TRBJ2-2	TRBV11-2	CASSGDRAGELFF	TGTGCCAGCAGCGGCGACAGGGCCGGGGAGCTGTTTTTT
.	many	TRBJ2-2	TRBV7-2	CASSRIGPNTGELFF	TGTGCCAGCAGCCGAATAGGCCCGAACACCGGGGAGCTGTTTTTT
.	few	TRBJ2-2	TRBV5-1	CASSLVGSEELFF	TGCGCCAGCAGCTTGGTCGGGAGTGAGGAGCTGTTTTTT
.	few	TRBJ1-1	TRBV5-1	CASSLDIGSGTEAFF	TGCGCCAGCAGCTTGGATATAGGGTCGGGCACTGAAGCTTTCTTT
.	.	TRBJ1-1	TRBV7-9	CASSPNMVTEAFF	TGTGCCAGCAGTCCAAACATGGTCACTGAAGCTTTCTTT
.	.	TRBJ2-7	TRBV12-3/TRBV12-4	CASGGNMYEQYF	TGTGCCAGCGGGGGGAACATGTACGAGCAGTACTTC
TRBD1	few	TRBJ1-2	TRBV10-2	CASSGQGRPHGYTF	TGCGCCAGCAGCGGACAGGGCCGCCCTCATGGCTACACCTTC
.	.	TRBJ1-1	TRBV6-5	CASRPPGGTEAFF	TGTGCCAGCAGGCCCCCGGGGGGAACTGAAGCTTTCTTT
TRBD2	.	TRBJ2-2	TRBV20-1	CSAGLAGLGGELFF	TGCAGTGCCGGACTAGCGGGGTTAGGCGGGGAGCTGTTTTTT
TRBD2	once	TRBJ2-2	TRBV4-3	CASSQLAGGPSTGELFF	TGCGCCAGCAGCCAACTAGCGGGGGGGCCTAGCACCGGGGAGCTGTTTTTT
.	few	TRBJ2-1	TRBV24-1	CATSSSREQFF	TGTGCCACCAGTTCGTCCCGTGAGCAGTTCTTC
.	few	TRBJ2-2	TRBV4-1	CASSQDPGGELFF	TGCGCCAGCAGCCAAGATCCTGGCGGGGAGCTGTTTTTT
.	few	TRBJ2-3	TRBV7-9	CASSDFGRASSTDTQYF	TGTGCCAGCAGCGATTTCGGTCGGGCATCTAGCACAGATACGCAGTATTTT
.	few	TRBJ2-1	TRBV7-2	CASRGGGGAYNEQFF	TGTGCCAGCAGAGGGGGGGGAGGCGCCTACAATGAGCAGTTCTTC
.	.	TRBJ2-5	TRBV18	CASSPQWGPGVRETQYF	TGTGCCAGCTCACCACAGTGGGGACCGGGGGTTCGAGAGACCCAGTACTTC
TRBD1	.	TRBJ1-5	TRBV19	CASWDRGRSNQPQHF	TGTGCCAGTTGGGACAGGGGGCGGTCGAATCAGCCCCAGCATTTT